Below, 25 T cell receptor beta chains from the same sample are listed, as sequenced in a study of CD8+ T cells in alopecia areata. cDNA prepared by RNA extraction and subsequent reverse transcription served as the template for sequencing. Data came from immunoSEQ multiplex PCR; TCRdb stores just in-frame clones and leaves some out. The sample contains over 150,000 clones, approximately 53% of which appear only once. The sequencing sample was made of CD8+ T cells sorted from blood. The receptors here all came from a human donor in good health.

The gene calls are TRBV29-1 and TRBJ2-7; D is ambiguous. The CDR3 length is 12 residues. The germline CDR1 and CDR2 sequences are SQVTM and ANQGSEA. V was clipped by 1 base and J by 3 bases, with 7 bases between them. The CDR3 region is CSVEAANYEQYF. In nucleotides, the CDR3 is TGCAGCGTTGAAGCCGCCAACTACGAGCAGTACTTC.

V and J are TRBV29-1 and TRBJ2-6, with 8 bases aligning to TRBD1. The germline CDR1 and CDR2 sequences are SQVTM and ANQGSEA. The CDR3 runs to 14 residues. With 4 bases clipped from V and 1 base from J, the junction kept 0 bases outside the gene matches. The CDR3 DNA is TGCAGCGTTGGGACAGGGTCTGGGGCCAACGTCCTGACTTTC. Protein: CSVGTGSGANVLTF.

This clone showed up just a few times. This chain links TRBV18 with TRBJ2-5; D not certain. The length of the CDR3 is 15 residues. Germline V gene sequence: CDR1 KGHSH, CDR2 LQKENI. The ends were cut back, 7 bases at V and 0 bases at J, with 15 bases in the middle. Here the CDR3 reads CASLSNRRYQETQYF. CDR3 nucleotides: TGTGCCAGCTTATCGAACCGCAGGTACCAAGAGACCCAGTACTTC.

J is TRBJ2-5 and V is TRBV29-1, with D possibly being TRBD1 or TRBD2 (5 bases each). V dropped 2 bases and J dropped 6 bases, with 16 bases sitting between them. CDR3 length: 14 residues. The germline CDR1 and CDR2 sequences are SQVTM and ANQGSEA. CDR3 protein: CSVERGGWRKTQYF. Here the CDR3 DNA reads TGCAGCGTTGAACGGGGCGGGTGGAGGAAGACCCAGTACTTC.

The chain carries TRBV7-3 and TRBJ2-7, with 9 bases that match TRBD1. V lost 5 bases to trimming and J lost 7 bases; unmatched junction nucleotides: 6. The germline V gene encodes CDR1 SGHTA and CDR2 FQGTGA. The CDR3 extends over 13 amino acids. DNA of the CDR3: TGTGCCAGCAGCCCATTGACAGGGGGAGAGCAGTACTTC. Encoded protein: CASSPLTGGEQYF.

The rearrangement links TRBV29-1 to TRBJ1-4, with 7 bases lining up with TRBD1. Unmatched junction bases numbered 3, after V lost 4 bases and J lost 4 bases. The germline V gene encodes CDR1 SQVTM and CDR2 ANQGSEA. This CDR3 spans 13 amino acids. CDR3 DNA sequence: TGCAGCGTTGGGGGGGACAGTAATGAAAAACTGTTTTTT. It codes for CSVGGDSNEKLFF.

This sequence joins TRBV29-1 and TRBJ1-1; perhaps TRBD1 as D (5 bases). The CDR3 is 11 residues long. The ends were cut back, 6 bases at V and 4 bases at J, with 9 bases in the middle. Looked up from germline, CDR1 is SQVTM and CDR2 is ANQGSEA. The CDR3, as DNA: TGCAGCGTGCGACAGAGCACTGAAGCTTTCTTT. It codes for CSVRQSTEAFF.

The table lists this clone with a few counts. V gene TRBV4-1 combines with J gene TRBJ2-5; D remains unclear. With 4 bases removed from V and 2 bases from J, the gap between germline ends came to 14 bases. Germline V lookup: CDR1 MGHRA, CDR2 YSYEKL. This CDR3 is built from 15 residues. CDR3 sequence reads: CASSRLGRQQETQYF. CDR3 in DNA: TGCGCCAGCAGCCGTCTCGGGCGGCAGCAAGAGACCCAGTACTTC.

This clone was seen a single time. The rearrangement links TRBV6-1 to TRBJ1-4; D is possibly TRBD1 (5 bases). CDR3 length equals 12 residues. Trimming left V 8 bases short and J 4 bases short, with 8 bases between. Germline lookup yields CDR1 MNHNS and CDR2 SASEGT. The CDR3 sequence: CASGGINEKLFF. The CDR3 nucleotides are TGTGCCAGCGGGGGGATTAATGAAAAACTGTTTTTT.

The CDR3 DNA sequence: TGTGCCAGCAGCTTAGTAGCAGGAGGGGAGACCCAGTACTTC. It encodes CASSLVAGGETQYF. The gene calls are TRBV11-2 and TRBJ2-5; possibly TRBD2 for D (6 bases). V lost 1 base and J lost 5, with 11 bases in between. Germline assignment: CDR1 SGHAT and CDR2 FQNNGV. The CDR3 has 14 amino acids.

The chain links TRBV7-8 to TRBJ2-3; 11 nucleotides line up with TRBD2. The CDR3 runs 14 residues. V lost 5 bases to trimming and J lost 7 bases; unmatched junction nucleotides: 5. Per the germline V gene, CDR1 is SGHVS and CDR2 is FQNEAQ. CDR3 sequence: CASSLSGGANTQYF. Written as DNA, the CDR3 is TGTGCCAGCAGCCTTAGCGGGGGGGCTAATACGCAGTATTTT. The full variable domain, in which reference TRBV7-8 and TRBJ2-3 provide the parts outside the CDR3, is GAGVSQSPRYKVAKRGQDVALRCDPISGHVSLFWYQQALGQGPEFLTYFQNEAQLDKSGLPSDRFFAERPEGSVSTLKIQRTQQEDSAVYLCASSLSGGANTQYFGPGTRLTVL.

The chain joins TRBV27 to TRBJ2-6; TRBD1 matches at 10 bases. This CDR3 is 19 amino acids long. From germline, CDR1 is MNHEY and CDR2 SMNVEV (reference sequence). V was clipped by 2 bases and J by 0 bases; unmatched bases: 7. CDR3 coding DNA: TGTGCCAGCAGTTTAGCCGGGACAGGGGTAGCCTCTGGGGCCAACGTCCTGACTTTC. It encodes CASSLAGTGVASGANVLTF.

The chain recombines TRBV29-1 with TRBJ2-5, with 9 positions matching TRBD2. Germline trimming cut 1 base from V and 4 bases from J; bases unmatched to any gene: 1. The germline gives CDR1 SQVTM, CDR2 ANQGSEA. The CDR3 contains 13 residues. CDR3 sequence reads: CSVEGLAVETQYF. CDR3 in DNA: TGCAGCGTTGAAGGACTAGCGGTAGAGACCCAGTACTTC.

The rearrangement joins TRBV4-1 to TRBJ2-7, with D possibly being TRBD2 (6 bases). CDR3 length: 14 residues. Trimming cost V 4 bases and J 0 bases, with 10 bases left between them. Germline values: CDR1 MGHRA, CDR2 YSYEKL. The CDR3 DNA is TGCGCCAGCAGCCCTCTGGGAGGCTCCTACGAGCAGTACTTC. As protein: CASSPLGGSYEQYF.

The CDR3 reads CASSLQGTYNEQFF. CDR3 in DNA: TGTGCCAGCAGCTTACAGGGGACCTACAATGAGCAGTTCTTC. The chain carries TRBV11-1 and TRBJ2-1; maybe TRBD1 (6 bases). The CDR3 has 14 residues. The V gene's germline CDR1 is SGHAT and CDR2 FQDESV (reference sequence). V was shortened by 2 bases and J by 2 bases, with 7 bases between the two germline ends.

The chain is built from TRBV5-4 and TRBJ2-2, with D possibly TRBD1 on 5 matching bases. Germline values: CDR1 SGHNT, CDR2 YYREEE (reference sequence). The germline V and J ends were trimmed by 5 bases and 6 bases, with 11 bases remaining between them. The length of the CDR3 is 13 residues. CDR3 bases: TGTGCCAGCAGACAAGGGGTTGCCGGGGAGCTGTTTTTT. Translation gives CASRQGVAGELFF.

This clone was recorded many times. The V and J genes are TRBV9 and TRBJ2-7, with D possibly being TRBD1 (6 bases). V was pared by 6 bases and J by 8 bases, with 15 bases between. The CDR3 has 12 amino acids. CDR1 and CDR2 (germline): SGDLS, YYNGEE. CDR3 DNA sequence: TGTGCCAGCAAAGGCCCAGGGGAACAGCAGTACTTC. Amino acid sequence: CASKGPGEQQYF.

This clone was counted ten times or more. The genes are TRBV4-1 and TRBJ2-5; D is unresolved. Germline V gene lookup returns CDR1 MGHRA and CDR2 YSYEKL. The V gene lost 3 bases and the J gene lost 5 bases, with 10 bases spanning the gap. The CDR3 is 13 residues long. The CDR3 protein is CASSQLGWETQYF. The CDR3 region has the DNA TGCGCCAGCAGCCAGCTGGGTTGGGAGACCCAGTACTTC.

This clone was counted only a few times. The chain links TRBV7-8 to TRBJ2-5; D remains ambiguous. Per the germline V gene, CDR1 is SGHVS and CDR2 is FQNEAQ. V lost 4 bases, J lost 3 bases, and 12 bases lay in between. CDR3 size: 14 residues. CDR3 DNA: TGTGCCAGCAGCTCTCTGTTAGGGAAAGAGACCCAGTACTTC. It specifies CASSSLLGKETQYF.

This chain connects TRBV4-1 to TRBJ2-7, with 10 bases matching TRBD1. This CDR3 region has 15 residues. V trimming: 0 bases; J trimming: 2 bases; junction bases outside the gene matches: 1. The germline V gene encodes CDR1 MGHRA and CDR2 YSYEKL. CDR3 protein: CASSQETGGTYEQYF. For the CDR3, the DNA is TGCGCCAGCAGCCAAGAGACAGGGGGCACCTACGAGCAGTACTTC.

The CDR3 protein is CASSFSGTGGPTDTQYF. The CDR3 DNA follows: TGTGCCAGCAGTTTCAGTGGCACGGGGGGTCCCACAGATACGCAGTATTTT. This chain joins TRBV27 and TRBJ2-3, with 7 bases matching TRBD2. Germline assignment: CDR1 MNHEY and CDR2 SMNVEV (reference sequence). Losses at the gene ends were 3 bases for V and 2 bases for J; bases not matched to a gene: 11. The CDR3 is made up of 17 amino acids.

Turning to this clone: The sample contains more than one DNA sequence encoding this CDR3. This chain uses TRBV7-9 with TRBJ2-5, with D hard to call. V dropped 3 bases and J dropped 5 bases, with 10 bases sitting between them. The CDR3 is 13 amino acids. Germline V gene sequence: CDR1 SEHNR, CDR2 FQNEAQ (reference sequence). The CDR3 reads CASSFGLEETQYF. CDR3 DNA: TGTGCCAGCAGCTTCGGCTTGGAGGAGACCCAGTACTTC.

CDR3 bases: TGCGCCAGCAGCCAAGAGGGGGGGACAGTACCCTCCTACGAGCAGTACTTC. Translation: CASSQEGGTVPSYEQYF. V gene TRBV4-1 combines with J gene TRBJ2-7; tentatively, D is TRBD1 or TRBD2 (7 bases each). V gave up 0 bases and J gave up 0 bases, with 15 bases separating them. The V gene's germline CDR1 is MGHRA and CDR2 YSYEKL. CDR3 length: 17 amino acids.

V gene TRBV6-5 combines with J gene TRBJ1-1, with a possible D match to TRBD1 (5 bases). Between the trimmed V and J ends, which lost 0 bases and 6 bases, there was a span of 11 bases. This CDR3 has 14 residues. CDR1 MNHEY and CDR2 SVGAGI come from the germline V gene. The DNA for the CDR3 is TGTGCCAGCAGTTACTCCTCAGGGACGGCTGAAGCTTTCTTT. Residues: CASSYSSGTAEAFF.

DNA of the CDR3: TGTGCCAGCAGCCAAACTGTATATGGCTACACCTTC. This sequence encodes CASSQTVYGYTF. The V call is TRBV7-9, the J call TRBJ1-2; D gene uncertain. This CDR3 spans 12 amino acids. The germline gives CDR1 SEHNR, CDR2 FQNEAQ (reference sequence). V lost 5 bases to trimming and J lost 5 bases, with 9 bases between them.